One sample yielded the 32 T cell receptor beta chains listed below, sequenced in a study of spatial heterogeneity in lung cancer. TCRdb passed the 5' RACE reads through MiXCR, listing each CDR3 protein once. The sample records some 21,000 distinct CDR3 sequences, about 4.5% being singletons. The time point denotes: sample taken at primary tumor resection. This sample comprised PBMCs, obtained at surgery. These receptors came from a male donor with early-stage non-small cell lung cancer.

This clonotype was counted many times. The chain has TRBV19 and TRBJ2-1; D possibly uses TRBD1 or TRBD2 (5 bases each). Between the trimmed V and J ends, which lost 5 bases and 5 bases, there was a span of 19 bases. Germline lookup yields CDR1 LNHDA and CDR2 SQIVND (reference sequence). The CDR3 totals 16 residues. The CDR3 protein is CASSPVPTPGHNEQFF. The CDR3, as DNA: TGTGCCAGTAGTCCCGTGCCTACCCCGGGGCACAATGAGCAGTTCTTC.

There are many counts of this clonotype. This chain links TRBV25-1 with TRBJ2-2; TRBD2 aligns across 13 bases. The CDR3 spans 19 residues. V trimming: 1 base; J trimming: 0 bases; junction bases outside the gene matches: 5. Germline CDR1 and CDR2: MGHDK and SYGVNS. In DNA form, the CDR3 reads TGTGCCAGCAGTGAATTACCGGGACTAGCGGGATCGAACACCGGGGAGCTGTTTTTT. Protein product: CASSELPGLAGSNTGELFF.

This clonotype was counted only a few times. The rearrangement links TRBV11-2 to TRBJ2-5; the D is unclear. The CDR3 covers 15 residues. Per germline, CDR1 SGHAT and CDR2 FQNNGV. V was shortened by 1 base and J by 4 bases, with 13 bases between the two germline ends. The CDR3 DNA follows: TGTGCCAGCAGCTTAGTCGTTCATACGGGAGAGACCCAGTACTTC. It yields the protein CASSLVVHTGETQYF.

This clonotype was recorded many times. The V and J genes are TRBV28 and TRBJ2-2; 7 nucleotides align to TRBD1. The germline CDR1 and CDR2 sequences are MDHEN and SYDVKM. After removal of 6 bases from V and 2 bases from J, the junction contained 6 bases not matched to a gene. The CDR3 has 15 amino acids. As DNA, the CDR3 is TGTGCCAGCAGCATAACAGGGGCCAACACCGGGGAGCTGTTTTTT. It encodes CASSITGANTGELFF. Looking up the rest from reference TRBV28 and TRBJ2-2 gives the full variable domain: DVKVTQSSRYLVKRTGEKVFLECVQDMDHENMFWYRQDPGLGLRLIYFSYDVKMKEKGDIPEGYSVSREKKERFSLILESASTNQTSMYLCASSITGANTGELFFGEGSRLTVL.

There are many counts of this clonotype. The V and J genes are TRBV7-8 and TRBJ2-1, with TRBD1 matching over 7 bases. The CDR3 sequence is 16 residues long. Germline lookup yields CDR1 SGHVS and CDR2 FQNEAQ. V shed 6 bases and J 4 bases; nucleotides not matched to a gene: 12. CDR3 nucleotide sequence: TGTGCCAGCAGACCCCCCAGGACAGGCTTTTACAATGAGCAGTTCTTC. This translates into CASRPPRTGFYNEQFF.

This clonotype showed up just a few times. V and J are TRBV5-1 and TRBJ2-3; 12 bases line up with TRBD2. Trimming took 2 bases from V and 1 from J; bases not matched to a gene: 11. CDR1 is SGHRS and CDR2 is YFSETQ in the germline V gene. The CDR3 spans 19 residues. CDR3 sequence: CASSFPTSGGRKRTDTQYF. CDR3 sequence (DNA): TGCGCCAGCAGCTTTCCAACTAGCGGGGGGCGGAAGCGCACAGATACGCAGTATTTT.

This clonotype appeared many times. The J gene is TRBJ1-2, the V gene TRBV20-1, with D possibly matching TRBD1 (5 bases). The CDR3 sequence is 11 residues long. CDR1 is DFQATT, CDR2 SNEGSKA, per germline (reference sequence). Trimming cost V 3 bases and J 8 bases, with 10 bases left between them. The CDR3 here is CSARTDRGYTF. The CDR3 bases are TGCAGTGCTAGGACAGATCGAGGCTACACCTTC.

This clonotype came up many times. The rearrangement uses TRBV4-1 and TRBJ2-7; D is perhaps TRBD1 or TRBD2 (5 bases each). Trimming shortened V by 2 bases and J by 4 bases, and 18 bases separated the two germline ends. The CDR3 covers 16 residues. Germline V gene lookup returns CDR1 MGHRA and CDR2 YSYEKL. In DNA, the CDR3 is TGCGCCAGCAGCCAACCCGGGACGGTCAACCAATACGAGCAGTACTTC. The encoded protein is CASSQPGTVNQYEQYF.

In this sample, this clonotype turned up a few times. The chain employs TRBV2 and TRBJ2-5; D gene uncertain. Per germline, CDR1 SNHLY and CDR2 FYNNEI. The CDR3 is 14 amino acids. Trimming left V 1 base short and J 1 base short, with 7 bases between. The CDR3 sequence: CASSEGLVQETQYF. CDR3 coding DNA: TGTGCCAGCAGTGAAGGGCTAGTCCAAGAGACCCAGTACTTC.

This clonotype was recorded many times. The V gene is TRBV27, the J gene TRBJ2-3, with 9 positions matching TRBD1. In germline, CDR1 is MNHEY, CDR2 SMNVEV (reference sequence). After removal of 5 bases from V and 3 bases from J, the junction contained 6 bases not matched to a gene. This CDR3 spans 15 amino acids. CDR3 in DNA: TGTGCCAGCAGTCTACAGGGGGCTTGGACAGATACGCAGTATTTT. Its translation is CASSLQGAWTDTQYF.

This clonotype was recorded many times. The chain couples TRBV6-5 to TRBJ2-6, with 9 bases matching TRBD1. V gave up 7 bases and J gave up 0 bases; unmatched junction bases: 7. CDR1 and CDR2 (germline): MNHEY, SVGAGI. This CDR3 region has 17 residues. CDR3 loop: CASTRQTGGSGANVLTF. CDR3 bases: TGTGCCAGCACTAGACAGACAGGGGGCTCTGGGGCCAACGTCCTGACTTTC.

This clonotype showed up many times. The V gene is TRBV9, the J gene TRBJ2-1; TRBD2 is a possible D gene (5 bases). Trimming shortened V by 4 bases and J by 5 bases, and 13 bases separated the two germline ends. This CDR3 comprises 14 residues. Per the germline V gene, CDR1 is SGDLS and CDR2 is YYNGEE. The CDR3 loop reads CASSPMDSHNEQFF. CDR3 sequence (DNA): TGTGCCAGCAGCCCCATGGACTCACACAATGAGCAGTTCTTC. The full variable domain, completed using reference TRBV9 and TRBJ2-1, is DSGVTQTPKHLITATGQRVTLRCSPRSGDLSVYWYQQSLDQGLQFLIQYYNGEERAKGNILERFSAQQFPDLHSELNLSSLELGDSALYFCASSPMDSHNEQFFGPGTRLTVL.

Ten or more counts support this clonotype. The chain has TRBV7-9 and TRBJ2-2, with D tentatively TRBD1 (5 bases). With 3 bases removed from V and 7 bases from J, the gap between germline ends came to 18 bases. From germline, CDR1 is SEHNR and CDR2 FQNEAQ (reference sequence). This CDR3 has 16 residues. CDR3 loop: CASSFPRRQIDGELFF. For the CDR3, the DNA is TGTGCCAGCAGCTTTCCCCGGAGACAGATCGACGGGGAGCTGTTTTTT.

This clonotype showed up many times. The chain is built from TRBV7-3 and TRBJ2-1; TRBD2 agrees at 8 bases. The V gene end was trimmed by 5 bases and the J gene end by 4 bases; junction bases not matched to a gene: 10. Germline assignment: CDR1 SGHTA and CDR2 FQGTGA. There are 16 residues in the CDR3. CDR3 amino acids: CASSPSGTSAYNEQFF. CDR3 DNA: TGTGCCAGCAGCCCCAGCGGGACTAGTGCTTACAATGAGCAGTTCTTC. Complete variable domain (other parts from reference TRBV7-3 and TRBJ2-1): GAGVSQTPSNKVTEKGKYVELRCDPISGHTALYWYRQSLGQGPEFLIYFQGTGAADDSGLPNDRFFAVRPEGSVSTLKIQRTERGDSAVYLCASSPSGTSAYNEQFFGPGTRLTVL.

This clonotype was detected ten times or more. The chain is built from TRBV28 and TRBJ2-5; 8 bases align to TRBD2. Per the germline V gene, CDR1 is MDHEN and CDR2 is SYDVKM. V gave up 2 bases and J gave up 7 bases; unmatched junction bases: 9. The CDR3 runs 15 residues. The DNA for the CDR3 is TGTGCCAGCAGTTTAACCGGGACTAGGGCCGGGACCCAGTACTTC. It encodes CASSLTGTRAGTQYF. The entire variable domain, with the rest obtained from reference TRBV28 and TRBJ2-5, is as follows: DVKVTQSSRYLVKRTGEKVFLECVQDMDHENMFWYRQDPGLGLRLIYFSYDVKMKEKGDIPEGYSVSREKKERFSLILESASTNQTSMYLCASSLTGTRAGTQYFGPGTRLLVL.

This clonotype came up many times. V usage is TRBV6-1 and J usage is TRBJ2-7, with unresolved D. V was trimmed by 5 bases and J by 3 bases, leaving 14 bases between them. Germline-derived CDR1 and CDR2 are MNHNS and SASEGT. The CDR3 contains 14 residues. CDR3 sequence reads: CASSPSRVNYEQYF. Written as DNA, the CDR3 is TGTGCCAGCAGTCCCTCCCGGGTAAACTACGAGCAGTACTTC.

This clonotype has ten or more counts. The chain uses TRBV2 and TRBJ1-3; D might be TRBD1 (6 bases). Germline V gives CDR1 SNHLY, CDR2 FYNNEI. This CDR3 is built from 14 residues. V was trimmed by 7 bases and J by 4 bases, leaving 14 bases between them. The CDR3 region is CASTSQGLGNTIYF. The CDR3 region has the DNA TGTGCCAGCACCTCACAGGGCCTCGGAAACACCATATATTTT.

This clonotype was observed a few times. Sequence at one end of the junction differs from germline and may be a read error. For the CDR3, the DNA is TGTGCTAGCAGCCGAAGACAGGGGGCTCGCAATGAGCAGTTCTTC. Translated, it gives CASSRRQGARNEQFF. The J gene is TRBJ2-1, the V gene TRBV7-7; 10 nucleotides agree with TRBD1. The V gene's germline CDR1 is SSHAT and CDR2 FNYEAQ (reference sequence). This CDR3 contains 15 residues.

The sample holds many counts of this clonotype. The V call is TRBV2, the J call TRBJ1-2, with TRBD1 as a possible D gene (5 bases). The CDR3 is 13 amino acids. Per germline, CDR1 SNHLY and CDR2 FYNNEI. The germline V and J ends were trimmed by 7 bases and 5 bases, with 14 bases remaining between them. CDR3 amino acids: CASTRQNLYGYTF. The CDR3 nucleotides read TGTGCCAGCACCCGACAGAATTTGTATGGCTACACCTTC.

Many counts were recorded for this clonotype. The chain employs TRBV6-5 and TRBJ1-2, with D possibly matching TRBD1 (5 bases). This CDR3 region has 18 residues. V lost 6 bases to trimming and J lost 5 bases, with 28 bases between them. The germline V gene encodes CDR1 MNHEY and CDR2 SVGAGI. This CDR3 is CASSHSPRGQPFSYGYTF. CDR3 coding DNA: TGTGCCAGCAGCCACAGCCCTAGGGGTCAACCCTTCTCGTATGGCTACACCTTC.

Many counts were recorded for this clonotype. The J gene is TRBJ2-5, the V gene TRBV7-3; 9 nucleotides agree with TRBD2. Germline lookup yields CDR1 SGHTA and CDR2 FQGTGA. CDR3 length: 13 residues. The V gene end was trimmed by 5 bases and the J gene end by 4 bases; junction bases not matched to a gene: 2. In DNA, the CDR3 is TGTGCCAGCAGCCGAGCGGGAGGAGAGACCCAGTACTTC. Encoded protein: CASSRAGGETQYF.

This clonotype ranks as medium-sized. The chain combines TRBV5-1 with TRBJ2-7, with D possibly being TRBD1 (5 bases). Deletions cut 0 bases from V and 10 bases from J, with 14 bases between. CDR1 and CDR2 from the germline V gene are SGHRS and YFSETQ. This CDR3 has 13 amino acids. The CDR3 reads CASSLATGRRQYF. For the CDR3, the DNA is TGCGCCAGCAGCTTGGCAACAGGCCGACGACAGTACTTC. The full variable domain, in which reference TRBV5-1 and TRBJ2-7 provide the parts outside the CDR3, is KAGVTQTPRYLIKTRGQQVTLSCSPISGHRSVSWYQQTPGQGLQFLFEYFSETQRNKGNFPGRFSGRQFSNSRSEMNVSTLELGDSALYLCASSLATGRRQYFGPGTRLTVT.

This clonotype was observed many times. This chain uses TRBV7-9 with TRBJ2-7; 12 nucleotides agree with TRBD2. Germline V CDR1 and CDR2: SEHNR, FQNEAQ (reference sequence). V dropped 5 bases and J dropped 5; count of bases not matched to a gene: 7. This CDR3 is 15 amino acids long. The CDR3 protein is CASSALTSGSDEQYF. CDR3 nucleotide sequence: TGTGCCAGCAGCGCCCTGACTAGCGGGAGCGACGAGCAGTACTTC. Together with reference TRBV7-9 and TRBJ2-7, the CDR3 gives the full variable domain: DTGVSQNPRHKITKRGQNVTFRCDPISEHNRLYWYRQTLGQGPEFLTYFQNEAQLEKSRLLSDRFSAERPKGSFSTLEIQRTEQGDSAMYLCASSALTSGSDEQYFGPGTRLTVT.

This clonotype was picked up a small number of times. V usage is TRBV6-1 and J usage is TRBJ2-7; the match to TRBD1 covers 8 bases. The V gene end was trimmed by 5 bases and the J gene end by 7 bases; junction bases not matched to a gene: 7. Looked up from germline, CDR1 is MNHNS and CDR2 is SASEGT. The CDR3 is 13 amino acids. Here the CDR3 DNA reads TGTGCCAGCAGTTACAGGGGGGCGTTAGAGCAGTACTTC. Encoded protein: CASSYRGALEQYF.

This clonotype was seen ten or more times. The DNA of the CDR3 is TGTGCCAGCAGCGTTACTAGCGGACAGACAGATACGCAGTATTTT. It is translated as CASSVTSGQTDTQYF. The V and J genes are TRBV9 and TRBJ2-3, with 8 bases aligning to TRBD2. With 2 bases clipped from V and 3 bases from J, the junction kept 5 bases outside the gene matches. This CDR3 contains 15 residues. The germline V gene encodes CDR1 SGDLS and CDR2 YYNGEE.

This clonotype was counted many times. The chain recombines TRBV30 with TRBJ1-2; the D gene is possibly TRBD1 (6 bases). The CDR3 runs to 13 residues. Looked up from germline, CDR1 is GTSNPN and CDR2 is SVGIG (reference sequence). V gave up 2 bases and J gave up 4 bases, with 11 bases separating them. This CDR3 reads CAWSTRTVYGYTF. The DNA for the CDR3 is TGTGCCTGGAGTACCCGGACAGTCTATGGCTACACCTTC.

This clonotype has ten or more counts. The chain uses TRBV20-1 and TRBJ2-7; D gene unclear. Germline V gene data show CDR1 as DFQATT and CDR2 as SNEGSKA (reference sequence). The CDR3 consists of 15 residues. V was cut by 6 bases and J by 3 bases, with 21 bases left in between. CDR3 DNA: TGCAGTGCCAAAACCCCAGAGTCGCTAGTCTACGAGCAGTACTTC. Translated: CSAKTPESLVYEQYF.

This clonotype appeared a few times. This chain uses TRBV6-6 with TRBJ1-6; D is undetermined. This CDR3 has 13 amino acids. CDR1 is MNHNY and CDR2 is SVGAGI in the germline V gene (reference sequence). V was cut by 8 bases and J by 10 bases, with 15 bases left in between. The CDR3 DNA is TGTGCCAGCTGTTCGAGCTTTCAATCACCCCTCCACTTT. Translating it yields CASCSSFQSPLHF.

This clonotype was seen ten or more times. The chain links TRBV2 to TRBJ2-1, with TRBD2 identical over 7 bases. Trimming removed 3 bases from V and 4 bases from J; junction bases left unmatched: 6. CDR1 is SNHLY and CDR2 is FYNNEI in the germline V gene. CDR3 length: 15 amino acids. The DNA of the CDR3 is TGTGCCAGCAGTGATGGTCTAGCGGAATACAATGAGCAGTTCTTC. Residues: CASSDGLAEYNEQFF.

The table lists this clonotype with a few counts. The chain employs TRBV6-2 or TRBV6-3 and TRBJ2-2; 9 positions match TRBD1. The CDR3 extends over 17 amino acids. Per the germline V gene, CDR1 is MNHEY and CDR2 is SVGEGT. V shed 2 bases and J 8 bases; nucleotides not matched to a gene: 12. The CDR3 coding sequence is TGTGCCAGCAGTTACGCAAGGGGACAGGGAGGAGGAGGGGAGCTGTTTTTT. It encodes CASSYARGQGGGGELFF.

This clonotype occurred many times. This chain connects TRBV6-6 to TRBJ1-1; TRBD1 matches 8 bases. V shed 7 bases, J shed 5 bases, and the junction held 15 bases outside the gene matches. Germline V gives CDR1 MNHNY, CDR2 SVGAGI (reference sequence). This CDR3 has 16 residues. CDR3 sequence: CASIPTGTGTRTEAFF. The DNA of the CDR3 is TGTGCCAGCATACCGACAGGGACAGGAACAAGAACTGAAGCTTTCTTT.

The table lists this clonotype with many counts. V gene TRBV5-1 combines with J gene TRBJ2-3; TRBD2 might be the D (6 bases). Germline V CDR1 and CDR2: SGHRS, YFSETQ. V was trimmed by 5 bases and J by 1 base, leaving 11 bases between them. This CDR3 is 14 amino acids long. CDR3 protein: CASSIGEGTDTQYF. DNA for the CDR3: TGCGCCAGCAGTATCGGGGAGGGCACAGATACGCAGTATTTT.